This T cell receptor (beta chain) was profiled in a study of blood T cells in healthy people across ages. The length of the CDR3 is 13 residues. Trimming left V 7 bases short and J 5 bases short, with 15 bases between. The authors ran a second PCR of roughly 6 to 12 cycles using a sample-barcoded 5' primer and a J-beta primer mix. Each CDR3 protein gets one entry after TCRdb re-called the 5' RACE reads with MiXCR. Here the sample spans more than 1,000,000 distinct CDR3 sequences, under 30% being singletons. The data were also submitted as part of a second study, on T cells of mothers and their children.

The sequence was obtained from a girl aged 2 to 10 in good health. This chain connects TRBV12-3 or TRBV12-4 to TRBJ2-7, with D possibly matching TRBD1 (6 bases). The source material was blood. CDR3 DNA: TGTGCCAGCATAAAACAGGGTCGAAACGAGCAGTACTTC. Protein: CASIKQGRNEQYF.